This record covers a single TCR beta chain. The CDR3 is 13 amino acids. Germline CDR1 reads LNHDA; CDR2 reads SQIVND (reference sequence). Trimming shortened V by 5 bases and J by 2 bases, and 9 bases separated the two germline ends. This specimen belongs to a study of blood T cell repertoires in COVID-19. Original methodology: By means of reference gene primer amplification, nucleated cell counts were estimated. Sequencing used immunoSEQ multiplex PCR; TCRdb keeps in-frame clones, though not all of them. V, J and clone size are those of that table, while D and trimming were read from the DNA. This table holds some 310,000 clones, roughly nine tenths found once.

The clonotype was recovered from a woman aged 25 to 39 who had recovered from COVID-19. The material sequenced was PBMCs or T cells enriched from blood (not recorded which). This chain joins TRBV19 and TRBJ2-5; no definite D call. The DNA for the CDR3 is TGTGCCAGTAGTTTGGCAGATCAAGAGACCCAGTACTTC. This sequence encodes CASSLADQETQYF. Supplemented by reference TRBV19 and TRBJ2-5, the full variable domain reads DGGITQSPKYLFRKEGQNVTLSCEQNLNHDAMYWYRQDPGQGLRLIYYSQIVNDFQKGDIAEGYSVSREKKESFPLTVTSAQKNPTAFYLCASSLADQETQYFGPGTRLLVL.